The 8 T cell receptor beta chains given below trace back to one sample, sequenced in a study of blood T cell repertoires in COVID-19. Assay used: immunoSEQ multiplex PCR; TCRdb lists only in-frame clones, some missing. The table includes under 350,000 clones, under 90% detected once. The sequenced sample consisted of peripheral blood. These receptor sequences come from a woman aged 45-65 years who had recovered from COVID-19.

The V call is TRBV24-1, the J call TRBJ2-1; possible D gene TRBD1, 6 bases. CDR1 is KGHDR and CDR2 is SFDVKD in the germline V gene. The CDR3 contains 10 residues. The V gene lost 11 bases and the J gene lost 14 bases, with 15 bases spanning the gap. For the CDR3, the DNA is TGTGCCAGCCACACGGACAGTGAGTTCTTC. Translation gives CASHTDSEFF.

This clone was seen just once. The J gene is TRBJ2-5, the V gene TRBV9; maybe TRBD1 (7 bases). In germline, CDR1 is SGDLS, CDR2 YYNGEE. The germline V and J ends were trimmed by 0 bases and 5 bases, with 20 bases remaining between them. The CDR3 has 17 residues. CDR3 sequence reads: CASSVVCRGVFWETQYF. The CDR3 DNA reads TGTGCCAGCAGCGTAGTGTGCAGGGGGGTCTTCTGGGAGACCCAGTACTTC.

The V and J genes are TRBV11-2 and TRBJ2-1; D is undetermined. CDR1 is SGHAT and CDR2 is FQNNGV in the germline V gene. The CDR3 contains 17 residues. V was clipped by 0 bases and J by 0 bases, with 12 bases between them. CDR3 region: CASSLEMGPSSYNEQFF. Written as DNA, the CDR3 is TGTGCCAGCAGCTTAGAAATGGGCCCGAGCTCCTACAATGAGCAGTTCTTC.

The V call is TRBV10-3, the J call TRBJ1-5; 7 nucleotides agree with TRBD1. With V trimmed by 3 bases and J by 6 bases, 8 bases remained unmatched. The germline V gene encodes CDR1 ENHRY and CDR2 SYGVKD. The CDR3 is 15 residues long. This chain's CDR3 is CAISEGQEGGQPQHF. CDR3 in DNA: TGTGCCATCAGTGAAGGACAGGAAGGGGGTCAGCCCCAGCATTTT.

The chain employs TRBV7-2 and TRBJ2-5; D is unresolved. Germline CDR1 and CDR2: SGHTA and FQGNSA. The CDR3 length is 13 residues. V gave up 6 bases and J gave up 4 bases, with 12 bases separating them. The CDR3 is CASRTYARETQYF. The CDR3 nucleotides are TGTGCCAGCAGAACTTACGCTCGAGAGACCCAGTACTTC.

This rearrangement joins TRBV9 to TRBJ2-1; no clear D gene. Trimming pared 0 bases from V and 8 bases from J, leaving 21 bases between. CDR3 length: 17 amino acids. Germline CDR1 SGDLS, CDR2 YYNGEE. CDR3 coding DNA: TGTGCCAGCAGCGTAGGGCAAAGCGCGGCCAAGAGGTATGAGCAGTTCTTC. It specifies CASSVGQSAAKRYEQFF.

The chain links TRBV19 to TRBJ1-1; 9 bases fit TRBD1. CDR3 length: 16 amino acids. The ends lost 2 bases at V and 2 bases at J; junction bases unmatched: 6. CDR1 LNHDA and CDR2 SQIVND come from the germline V gene (reference sequence). CDR3 amino acids: CASSIHRGPPNTEAFF. The CDR3 DNA reads as TGTGCCAGTAGTATACACAGGGGGCCCCCAAACACTGAAGCTTTCTTT.

The genes are TRBV7-2 and TRBJ1-2, with TRBD1 as a possible D gene (5 bases). This CDR3 is 13 amino acids long. The germline V and J ends were trimmed by 2 bases and 6 bases, with 10 bases remaining between them. Germline V gene data show CDR1 as SGHTA and CDR2 as FQGNSA. CDR3 bases: TGTGCCAGCAGCTTACGCAGGGTCGATGGCTACACCTTC. It yields the protein CASSLRRVDGYTF.